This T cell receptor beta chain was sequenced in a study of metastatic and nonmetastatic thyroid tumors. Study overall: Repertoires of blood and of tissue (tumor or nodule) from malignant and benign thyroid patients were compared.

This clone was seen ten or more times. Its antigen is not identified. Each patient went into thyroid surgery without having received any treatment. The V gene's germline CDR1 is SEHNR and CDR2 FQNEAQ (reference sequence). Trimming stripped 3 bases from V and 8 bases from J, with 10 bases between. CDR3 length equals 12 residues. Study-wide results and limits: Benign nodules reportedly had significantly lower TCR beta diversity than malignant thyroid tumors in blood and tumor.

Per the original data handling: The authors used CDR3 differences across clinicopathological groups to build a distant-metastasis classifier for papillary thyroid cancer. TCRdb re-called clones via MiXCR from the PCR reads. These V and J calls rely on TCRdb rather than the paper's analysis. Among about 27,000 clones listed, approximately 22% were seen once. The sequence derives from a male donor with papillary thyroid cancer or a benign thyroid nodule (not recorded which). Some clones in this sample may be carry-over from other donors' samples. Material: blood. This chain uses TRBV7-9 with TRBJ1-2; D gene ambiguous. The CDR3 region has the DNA TGTGCCAGCAGCTTGGAGGGCGAAGGCTACACCTTC. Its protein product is CASSLEGEGYTF. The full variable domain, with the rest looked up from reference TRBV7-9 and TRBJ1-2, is DTGVSQNPRHKITKRGQNVTFRCDPISEHNRLYWYRQTLGQGPEFLTYFQNEAQLEKSRLLSDRFSAERPKGSFSTLEIQRTEQGDSAMYLCASSLEGEGYTFGSGTRLTVV.